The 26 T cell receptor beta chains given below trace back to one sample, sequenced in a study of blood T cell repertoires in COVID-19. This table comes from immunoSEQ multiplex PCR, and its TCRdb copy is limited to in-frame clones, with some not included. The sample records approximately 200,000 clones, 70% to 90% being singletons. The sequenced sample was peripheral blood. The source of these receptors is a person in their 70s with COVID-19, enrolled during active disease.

The CDR3 region has the DNA TGTGCCAGCAGTTGGGACGATGGGGGCACGGGGAATTGCCATGAAAAACTGTTTTTT. Translated, it gives CASSWDDGGTGNCHEKLFF. The chain is built from TRBV27 and TRBJ1-4, with D perhaps TRBD1 (6 bases). Trimming took off 4 bases at V and 6 bases at J, with 27 bases between the two ends. The germline V gene encodes CDR1 MNHEY and CDR2 SMNVEV (reference sequence). CDR3 size: 19 residues.

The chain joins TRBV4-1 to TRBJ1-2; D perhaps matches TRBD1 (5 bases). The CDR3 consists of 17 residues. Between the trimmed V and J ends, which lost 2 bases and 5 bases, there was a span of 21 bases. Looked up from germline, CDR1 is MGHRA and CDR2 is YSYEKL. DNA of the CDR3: TGCGCCAGCAGCCAACTAGGAGACAGAGCTTATCGATATGGCTACACCTTC. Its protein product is CASSQLGDRAYRYGYTF.

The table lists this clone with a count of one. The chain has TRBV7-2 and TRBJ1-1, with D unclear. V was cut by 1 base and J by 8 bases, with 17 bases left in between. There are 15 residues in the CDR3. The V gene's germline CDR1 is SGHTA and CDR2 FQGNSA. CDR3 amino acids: CASSLGAETTTEAFF. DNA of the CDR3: TGTGCCAGCAGCTTAGGTGCCGAGACAACCACGGAAGCTTTCTTT. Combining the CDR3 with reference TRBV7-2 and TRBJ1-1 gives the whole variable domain GAGVSQSPSNKVTEKGKDVELRCDPISGHTALYWYRQSLGQGLEFLIYFQGNSAPDKSGLPSDRFSAERTGGSVSTLTIQRTQQEDSAVYLCASSLGAETTTEAFFGQGTRLTVV.

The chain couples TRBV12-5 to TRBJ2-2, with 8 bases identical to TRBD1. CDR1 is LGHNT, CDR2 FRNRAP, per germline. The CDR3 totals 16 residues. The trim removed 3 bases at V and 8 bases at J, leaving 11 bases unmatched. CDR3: CASGFGHGQGTGELFF. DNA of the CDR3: TGTGCTAGTGGTTTTGGACACGGACAGGGAACAGGGGAGCTGTTTTTT.

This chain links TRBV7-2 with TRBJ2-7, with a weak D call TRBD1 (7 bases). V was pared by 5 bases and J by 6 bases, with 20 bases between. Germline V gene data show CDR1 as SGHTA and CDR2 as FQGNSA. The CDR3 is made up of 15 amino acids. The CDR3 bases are TGTGCCAGCAGCCGGGAGCGACAGGGTGGAAGCGAGCAGTACTTC. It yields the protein CASSRERQGGSEQYF.

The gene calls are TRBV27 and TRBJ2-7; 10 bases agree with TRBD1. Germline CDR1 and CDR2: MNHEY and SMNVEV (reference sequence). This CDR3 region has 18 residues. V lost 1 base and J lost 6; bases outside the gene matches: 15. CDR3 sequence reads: CASSLYTPGTGVPGEQYF. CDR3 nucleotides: TGTGCCAGCAGTTTATACACTCCAGGGACAGGGGTTCCCGGCGAGCAGTACTTC.

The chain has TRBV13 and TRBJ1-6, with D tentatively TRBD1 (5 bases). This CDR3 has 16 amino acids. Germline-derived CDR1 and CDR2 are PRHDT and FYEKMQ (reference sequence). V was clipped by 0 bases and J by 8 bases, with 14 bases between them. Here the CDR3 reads CASSLGRAPGDSPLHF. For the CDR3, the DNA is TGTGCCAGCAGCTTAGGCCGGGCCCCGGGGGATTCACCCCTCCACTTT.

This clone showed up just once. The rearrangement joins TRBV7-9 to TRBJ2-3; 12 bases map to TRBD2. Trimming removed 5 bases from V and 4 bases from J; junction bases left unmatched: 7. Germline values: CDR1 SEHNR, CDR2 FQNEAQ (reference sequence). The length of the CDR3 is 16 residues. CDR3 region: CASSKLAGGPADTQYF. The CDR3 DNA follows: TGTGCCAGCAGCAAGCTAGCGGGGGGGCCGGCAGATACGCAGTATTTT.

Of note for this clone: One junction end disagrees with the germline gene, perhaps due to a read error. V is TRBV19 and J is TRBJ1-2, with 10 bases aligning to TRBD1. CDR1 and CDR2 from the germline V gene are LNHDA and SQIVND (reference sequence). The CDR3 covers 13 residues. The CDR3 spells CASSDRDRGLAVF. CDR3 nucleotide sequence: TGTGCCAGTAGTGACCGGGACAGGGGCCTTGCTGTCTTC. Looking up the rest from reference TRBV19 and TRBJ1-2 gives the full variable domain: DGGITQSPKYLFRKEGQNVTLSCEQNLNHDAMYWYRQDPGQGLRLIYYSQIVNDFQKGDIAEGYSVSREKKESFPLTVTSAQKNPTAFYLCASSDRDRGLAVFGSGTRLTVV.

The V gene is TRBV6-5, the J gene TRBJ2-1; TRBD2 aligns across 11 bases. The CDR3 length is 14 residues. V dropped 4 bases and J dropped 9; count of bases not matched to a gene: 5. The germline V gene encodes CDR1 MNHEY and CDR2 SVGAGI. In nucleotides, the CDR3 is TGTGCCAGCAGTTTACTAGCGGGAGTCGGTGAGCAGTTCTTC. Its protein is CASSLLAGVGEQFF.

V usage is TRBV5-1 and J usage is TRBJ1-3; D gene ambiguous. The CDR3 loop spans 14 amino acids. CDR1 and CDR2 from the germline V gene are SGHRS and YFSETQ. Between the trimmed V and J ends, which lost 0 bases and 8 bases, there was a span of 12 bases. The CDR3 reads CASSLVGEEDTIYF. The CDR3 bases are TGCGCCAGCAGCTTGGTCGGGGAAGAAGACACCATATATTTT.

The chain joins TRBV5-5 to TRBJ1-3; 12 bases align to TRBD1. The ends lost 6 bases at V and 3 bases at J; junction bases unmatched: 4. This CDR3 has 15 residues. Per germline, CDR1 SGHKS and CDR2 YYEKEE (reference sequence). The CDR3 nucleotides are TGTGCCAGCAAAAGGGACAGGGGGCTTGGAAACACCATATATTTT. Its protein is CASKRDRGLGNTIYF.

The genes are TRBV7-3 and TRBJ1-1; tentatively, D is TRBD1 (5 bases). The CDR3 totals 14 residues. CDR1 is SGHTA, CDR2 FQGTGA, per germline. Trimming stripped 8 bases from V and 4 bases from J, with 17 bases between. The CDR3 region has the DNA TGTGCCAGCCTCAAGGGCAGGGAGGCCACTGAAGCTTTCTTT. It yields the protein CASLKGREATEAFF.

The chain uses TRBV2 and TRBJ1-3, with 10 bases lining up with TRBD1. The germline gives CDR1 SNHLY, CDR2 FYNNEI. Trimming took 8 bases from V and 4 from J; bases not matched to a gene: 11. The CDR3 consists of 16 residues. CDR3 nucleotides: TGTGCCAGCGGTGGGACCGGGACAGGGGTCGGAAACACCATATATTTT. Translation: CASGGTGTGVGNTIYF.

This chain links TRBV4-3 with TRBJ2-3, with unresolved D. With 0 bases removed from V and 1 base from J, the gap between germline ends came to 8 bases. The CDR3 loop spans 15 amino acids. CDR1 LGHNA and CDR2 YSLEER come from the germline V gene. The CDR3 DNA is TGCGCCAGCAGCCAAGATTTATTAGGCACAGATACGCAGTATTTT. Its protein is CASSQDLLGTDTQYF.

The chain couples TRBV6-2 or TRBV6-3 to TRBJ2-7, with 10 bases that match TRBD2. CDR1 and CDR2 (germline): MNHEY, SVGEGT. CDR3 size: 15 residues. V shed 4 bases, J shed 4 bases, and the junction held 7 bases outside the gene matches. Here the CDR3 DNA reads TGTGCCAGCAGTTCCTTAGCGGGAGGAAGTTACGAGCAGTACTTC. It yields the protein CASSSLAGGSYEQYF.

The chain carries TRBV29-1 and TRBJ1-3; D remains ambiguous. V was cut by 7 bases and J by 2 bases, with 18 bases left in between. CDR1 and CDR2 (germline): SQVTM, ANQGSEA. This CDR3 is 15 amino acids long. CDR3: CSGGTQTSAGNTIYF. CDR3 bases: TGCAGCGGCGGCACTCAGACGTCCGCTGGAAACACCATATATTTT.

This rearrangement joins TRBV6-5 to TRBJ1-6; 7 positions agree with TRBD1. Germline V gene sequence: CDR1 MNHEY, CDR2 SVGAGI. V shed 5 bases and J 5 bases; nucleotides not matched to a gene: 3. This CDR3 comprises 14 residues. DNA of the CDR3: TGTGCCAGCAGTCGGGACAGCAATAATTCACCCCTCCACTTT. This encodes CASSRDSNNSPLHF.

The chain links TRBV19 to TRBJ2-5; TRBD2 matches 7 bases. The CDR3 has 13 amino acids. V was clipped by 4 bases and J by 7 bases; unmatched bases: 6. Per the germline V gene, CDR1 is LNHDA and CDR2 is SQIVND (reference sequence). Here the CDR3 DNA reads TGTGCCAGTAGTACTTTGTCGGGGGGGACCCAGTACTTC. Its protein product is CASSTLSGGTQYF.

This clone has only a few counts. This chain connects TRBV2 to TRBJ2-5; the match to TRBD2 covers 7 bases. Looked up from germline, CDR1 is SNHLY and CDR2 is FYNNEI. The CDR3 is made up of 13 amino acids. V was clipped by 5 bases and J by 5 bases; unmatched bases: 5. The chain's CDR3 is CASSSAGWETQYF. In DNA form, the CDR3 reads TGTGCCAGCAGTTCAGCGGGGTGGGAGACCCAGTACTTC.

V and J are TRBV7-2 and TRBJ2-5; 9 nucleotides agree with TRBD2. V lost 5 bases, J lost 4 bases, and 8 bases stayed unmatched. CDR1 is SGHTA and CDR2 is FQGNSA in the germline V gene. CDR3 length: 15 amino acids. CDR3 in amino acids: CASSPEGLARETQYF. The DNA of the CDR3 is TGTGCCAGCAGCCCAGAGGGACTAGCTAGAGAGACCCAGTACTTC.

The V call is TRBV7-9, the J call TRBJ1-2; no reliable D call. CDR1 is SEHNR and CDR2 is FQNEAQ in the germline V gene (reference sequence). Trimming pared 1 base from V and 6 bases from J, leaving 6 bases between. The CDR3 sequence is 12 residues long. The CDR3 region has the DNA TGTGCCAGCAGCTTAGTTGGAGATGGCTACACCTTC. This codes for CASSLVGDGYTF.

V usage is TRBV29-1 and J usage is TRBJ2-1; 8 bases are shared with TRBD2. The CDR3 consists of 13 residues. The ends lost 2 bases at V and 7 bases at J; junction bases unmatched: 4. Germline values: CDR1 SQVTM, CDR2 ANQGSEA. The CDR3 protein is CSVEKRGKNEQFF. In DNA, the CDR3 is TGCAGCGTTGAAAAGCGGGGGAAAAATGAGCAGTTCTTC.

The CDR3 DNA is TGTGCCAGTAGTATAGAGGCAGGATCAAGATACAATGAGCAGTTCTTC. Translation gives CASSIEAGSRYNEQFF. The chain employs TRBV19 and TRBJ2-1; D uncertain. Germline V CDR1 and CDR2: LNHDA, SQIVND (reference sequence). The V end lost 0 bases, the J end lost 4 bases, and 13 bases lay between the germline ends. The CDR3 has 16 amino acids.

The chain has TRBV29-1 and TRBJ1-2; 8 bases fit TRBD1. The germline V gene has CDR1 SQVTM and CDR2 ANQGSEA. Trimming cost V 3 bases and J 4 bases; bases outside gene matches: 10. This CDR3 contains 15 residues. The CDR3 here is CSVEGDRHSSYGYTF. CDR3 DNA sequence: TGCAGCGTTGAGGGGGACAGGCACAGTTCCTATGGCTACACCTTC.

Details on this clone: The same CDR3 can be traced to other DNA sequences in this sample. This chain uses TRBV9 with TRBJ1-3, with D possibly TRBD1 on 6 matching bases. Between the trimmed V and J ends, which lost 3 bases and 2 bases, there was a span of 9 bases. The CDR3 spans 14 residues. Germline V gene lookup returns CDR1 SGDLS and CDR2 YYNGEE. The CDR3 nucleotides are TGTGCCAGCAGCGACAGGACAGCTGGAAACACCATATATTTT. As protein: CASSDRTAGNTIYF.